The clone carrying this T cell receptor beta chain has a single count. The antigen remains unidentified. This sample is part of a study of cytomegalovirus exposure and HLA in healthy donors. Study results and caveats: An assumption of roughly uniform sequencing depth across donors underlay the presence/absence analyses. The majority of TCR sequences were rare, yet some public TCRs appeared in many donors.

It was with 60 Vbeta and 13 Jbeta primers that the PCR ran. Generated by immunoSEQ multiplex PCR, the TCRdb table keeps only in-frame clones and is missing some. Here the sample spans roughly 170,000 clones, approximately 78% being singletons. Germline CDR1 and CDR2: MNHEY and SVGAGI. There are 15 residues in the CDR3. Trimming pared 0 bases from V and 1 base from J, leaving 9 bases between. Sequencing input: PBMCs. The TCR comes from a woman between 45 and 65 years old in good health and CMV-seropositive. This chain connects TRBV6-5 to TRBJ1-2; TRBD1 might be the D (5 bases). For the CDR3, the DNA is TGTGCCAGCAGTTACTCGAGGGGACTTAACTATGGCTACACCTTC. Its translation: CASSYSRGLNYGYTF.